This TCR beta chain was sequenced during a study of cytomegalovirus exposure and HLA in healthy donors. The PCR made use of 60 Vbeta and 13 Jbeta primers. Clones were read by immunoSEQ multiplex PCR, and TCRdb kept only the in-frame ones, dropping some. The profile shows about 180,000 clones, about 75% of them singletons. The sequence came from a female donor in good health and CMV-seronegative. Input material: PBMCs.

The CDR3 here is CASSQDLQASEAGELFF. The DNA of the CDR3 is TGTGCCAGCAGCCAAGATTTGCAGGCTAGCGAGGCCGGGGAGCTGTTTTTT. The J gene is TRBJ2-2, the V gene TRBV14, with D perhaps TRBD2 (6 bases). The CDR3 contains 17 residues. From germline, CDR1 is SGHDN and CDR2 FVKESK. Trimming removed 0 bases at V and 6 bases at J, with 17 bases between.